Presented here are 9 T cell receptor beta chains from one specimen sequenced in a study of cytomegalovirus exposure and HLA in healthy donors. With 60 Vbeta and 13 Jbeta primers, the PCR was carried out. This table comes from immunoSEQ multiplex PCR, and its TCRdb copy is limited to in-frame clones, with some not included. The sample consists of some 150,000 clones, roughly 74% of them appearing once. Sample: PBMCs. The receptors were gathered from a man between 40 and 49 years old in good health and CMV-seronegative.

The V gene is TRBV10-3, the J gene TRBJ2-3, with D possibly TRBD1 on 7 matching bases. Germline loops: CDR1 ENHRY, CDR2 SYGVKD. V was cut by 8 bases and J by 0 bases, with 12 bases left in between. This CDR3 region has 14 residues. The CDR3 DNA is TGTGCCATCCAGGGGGACTCTAGCACAGATACGCAGTATTTT. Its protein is CAIQGDSSTDTQYF.

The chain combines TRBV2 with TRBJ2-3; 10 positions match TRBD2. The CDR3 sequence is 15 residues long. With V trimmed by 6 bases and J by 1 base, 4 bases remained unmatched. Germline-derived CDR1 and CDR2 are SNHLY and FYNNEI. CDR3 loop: CASSLTSGGTDTQYF. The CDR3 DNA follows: TGTGCCAGCAGCCTAACTAGCGGGGGCACAGATACGCAGTATTTT.

CDR3 loop: CASSFLGRSNQPQHF. DNA of the CDR3: TGTGCCAGCAGTTTTTTGGGGAGGAGCAATCAGCCCCAGCATTTT. The chain carries TRBV28 and TRBJ1-5; D gene ambiguous. The CDR3 runs to 15 residues. The germline CDR1 and CDR2 sequences are MDHEN and SYDVKM. V was pared by 3 bases and J by 1 base, with 10 bases between.

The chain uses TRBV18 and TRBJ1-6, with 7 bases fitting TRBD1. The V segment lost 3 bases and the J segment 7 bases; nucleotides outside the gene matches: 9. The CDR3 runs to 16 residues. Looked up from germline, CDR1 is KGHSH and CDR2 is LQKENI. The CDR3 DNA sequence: TGTGCCAGCTCACCGCCAGACAGGGTAGGCAATTCACCCCTCCACTTT. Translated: CASSPPDRVGNSPLHF.

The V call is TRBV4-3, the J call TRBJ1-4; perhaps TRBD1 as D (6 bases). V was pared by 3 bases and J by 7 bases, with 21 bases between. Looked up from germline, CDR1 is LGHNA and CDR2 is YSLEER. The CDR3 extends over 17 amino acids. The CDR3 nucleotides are TGCGCCAGCAGCCAGGACGCTGGGGGCTTCGATGGTGAAAAACTGTTTTTT. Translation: CASSQDAGGFDGEKLFF.

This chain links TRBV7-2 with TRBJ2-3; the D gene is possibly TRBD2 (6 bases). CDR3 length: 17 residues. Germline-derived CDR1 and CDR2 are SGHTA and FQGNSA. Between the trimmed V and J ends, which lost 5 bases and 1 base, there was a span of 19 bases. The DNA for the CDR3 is TGTGCCAGCAGCCGAAACCTCGGGGGACTGGGCACAGATACGCAGTATTTT. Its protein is CASSRNLGGLGTDTQYF.

The chain's CDR3 is CASSWAVYGYTF. As DNA, the CDR3 is TGTGCCAGCAGCTGGGCCGTTTATGGCTACACCTTC. The rearrangement links TRBV11-2 to TRBJ1-2; D not certain. The CDR3 is made up of 12 amino acids. Trimming took 4 bases from V and 5 from J, leaving 8 bases between them. CDR1 and CDR2 from the germline V gene are SGHAT and FQNNGV.

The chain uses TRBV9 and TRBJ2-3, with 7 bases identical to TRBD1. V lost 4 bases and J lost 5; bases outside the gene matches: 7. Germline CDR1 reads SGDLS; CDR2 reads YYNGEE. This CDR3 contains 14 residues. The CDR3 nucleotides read TGTGCCAGCAGCCCGGGACAGTCCTTAGATACGCAGTATTTT. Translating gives CASSPGQSLDTQYF.

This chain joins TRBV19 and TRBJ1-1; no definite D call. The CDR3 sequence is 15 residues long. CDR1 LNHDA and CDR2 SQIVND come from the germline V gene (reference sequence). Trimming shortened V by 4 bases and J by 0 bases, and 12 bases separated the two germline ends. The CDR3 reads CASSTIIPMNTEAFF. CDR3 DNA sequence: TGTGCCAGTAGTACCATCATCCCCATGAACACTGAAGCTTTCTTT.